Presented here are 21 T cell receptor beta chains from one specimen sequenced in a study of blood T cell repertoires in COVID-19 (dated by TCRdb to about 2020). Receptors were amplified or captured by the immunoSEQ multiplex PCR assay. In its TCRdb copy, this immuneACCESS table keeps in-frame sequences only and misses some clones. Where compared with another copy, unresolved V genes explain less than half of these, and the others have no known cause. Present in this sample are roughly 250,000 clones, approximately 85% of which were seen just once. The ten largest make up about 4.3% of the sample. The sequencing input was PBMCs or T cells enriched from blood (not recorded which). All receptors derive from a woman in her thirties who had recovered from COVID-19.

The chain carries TRBV5-6 and TRBJ2-3; 13 nucleotides agree with TRBD2. The CDR3 spans 16 residues. Germline V CDR1 and CDR2: SGHDT, YYEEEE. Trimming took 4 bases from V and 6 from J; bases not matched to a gene: 8. CDR3 sequence reads: CASSPLAGGPWDTQYF. The CDR3 DNA follows: TGTGCCAGCAGCCCACTAGCGGGAGGGCCCTGGGATACGCAGTATTTT.

With respect to this clone: At one end the junction does not follow the germline gene, possibly because of a read error. The V and J genes are TRBV6-5 and TRBJ1-2; TRBD1 aligns across 11 bases. The CDR3 extends over 16 amino acids. Germline CDR1 MNHEY, CDR2 SVGAGI. CDR3 sequence: CASSYSVQGQGVFSYF. CDR3 in DNA: TGTGCCAGCAGTTACTCGGTTCAGGGACAGGGGGTGTTTTCTTACTTC.

This chain's CDR3 is CASSPQTVNTEAFF. CDR3 DNA: TGTGCCAGCAGTCCCCAGACTGTGAACACTGAAGCTTTCTTT. V gene TRBV27 combines with J gene TRBJ1-1; no clear D gene. V was pared by 5 bases and J by 0 bases, with 10 bases between. Looked up from germline, CDR1 is MNHEY and CDR2 is SMNVEV (reference sequence). The CDR3 consists of 14 residues.

CDR3 sequence reads: CASSYRGRVQPQHF. The CDR3 nucleotides read TGTGCCAGCAGTTACAGGGGGCGCGTTCAGCCCCAGCATTTT. The J gene is TRBJ1-5, the V gene TRBV27, with TRBD1 matching 9 bases. Germline V gives CDR1 MNHEY, CDR2 SMNVEV (reference sequence). The CDR3 extends over 14 amino acids. V gave up 4 bases and J gave up 6 bases; unmatched junction bases: 4.

The chain links TRBV30 to TRBJ2-1; D is possibly TRBD1 (5 bases). Germline-derived CDR1 and CDR2 are GTSNPN and SVGIG (reference sequence). V was clipped by 0 bases and J by 3 bases, with 12 bases between them. This CDR3 spans 15 amino acids. The CDR3 loop reads CAWSVRQLVYNEQFF. CDR3 nucleotide sequence: TGTGCCTGGAGTGTACGACAGCTCGTCTACAATGAGCAGTTCTTC.

This clone was detected only once. V gene TRBV3-1 (or the pseudogene TRBV3-2) combines with J gene TRBJ2-2, with 7 positions matching TRBD1. Germline-derived CDR1 and CDR2 are LGHDT and YNNKEL (reference sequence). J was trimmed by 0 bases and V by 1 base; bases with no gene match: 8. The CDR3 is made up of 18 amino acids. Here the CDR3 reads CASSQVWGQGANTGELFF. The CDR3 bases are TGTGCCAGCAGCCAAGTCTGGGGCCAGGGGGCGAACACCGGGGAGCTGTTTTTT.

The CDR3 sequence is CATGDSSGANVLTF. CDR3 sequence (DNA): TGTGCCACCGGGGACAGCTCTGGGGCCAACGTCCTGACTTTC. This rearrangement joins TRBV7-9 to TRBJ2-6; 7 bases map to TRBD1. The length of the CDR3 is 14 residues. V trimming: 10 bases; J trimming: 0 bases; junction bases outside the gene matches: 3. From germline, CDR1 is SEHNR and CDR2 FQNEAQ (reference sequence).

The V gene is TRBV5-1, the J gene TRBJ2-7; the D gene is possibly TRBD2 (7 bases). Germline lookup yields CDR1 SGHRS and CDR2 YFSETQ. Trimming pared 4 bases from V and 3 bases from J, leaving 11 bases between. This CDR3 has 13 amino acids. CDR3 in amino acids: CASSIGGDYEQYF. CDR3 bases: TGCGCCAGCAGCATAGGGGGGGACTACGAGCAGTACTTC.

The V call is TRBV30, the J call TRBJ2-5; D perhaps matches TRBD1 (7 bases). Germline V lookup: CDR1 GTSNPN, CDR2 SVGIG (reference sequence). The CDR3 extends over 12 amino acids. Trimming left V 8 bases short and J 4 bases short, with 14 bases between. The CDR3 nucleotides are TGTGCCCTTAACCAGGGGGGAGAGACCCAGTACTTC. Encoded protein: CALNQGGETQYF.

The chain links TRBV30 to TRBJ1-3; no firm D call. Germline V lookup: CDR1 GTSNPN, CDR2 SVGIG (reference sequence). The CDR3 is 14 amino acids. The germline V and J ends were trimmed by 2 bases and 1 base, with 9 bases remaining between them. CDR3 residues: CAWSREGSGNTIYF. CDR3 coding DNA: TGTGCCTGGAGTCGGGAAGGGTCTGGAAACACCATATATTTT.

The gene calls are TRBV19 and TRBJ2-7; possibly TRBD1 for D (6 bases). From germline, CDR1 is LNHDA and CDR2 SQIVND (reference sequence). The CDR3 has 14 residues. The V end was cut by 5 bases, the J end by 5 bases, with 16 bases between. The chain's CDR3 is CASSVGARLNEQYF. The CDR3 DNA follows: TGTGCCAGTAGTGTGGGGGCCCGTCTGAACGAGCAGTACTTC.

This chain connects TRBV18 to TRBJ1-1; 9 positions agree with TRBD1. The CDR3 runs 14 residues. The V gene end was trimmed by 3 bases and the J gene end by 4 bases; junction bases not matched to a gene: 3. From germline, CDR1 is KGHSH and CDR2 LQKENI. The CDR3 nucleotides are TGTGCCAGCTCACCCGGACAGGGGAGCACTGAAGCTTTCTTT. Its protein product is CASSPGQGSTEAFF.

This clone has more than one count but fewer than ten. The genes are TRBV18 and TRBJ2-7, with D perhaps matching TRBD1 (6 bases). The germline V and J ends were trimmed by 8 bases and 7 bases, with 15 bases remaining between them. Germline-derived CDR1 and CDR2 are KGHSH and LQKENI. This CDR3 comprises 12 residues. The CDR3 bases are TGTGCCAGCCGATTAACAGGGTATGAGCAGTACTTC. Translation gives CASRLTGYEQYF.

V and J are TRBV28 and TRBJ1-2; D remains unclear. Trimming removed 7 bases from V and 3 bases from J, with 15 bases in between. Germline CDR1 MDHEN, CDR2 SYDVKM. CDR3 length: 14 amino acids. The CDR3 loop reads CASTSLRGHYGYTF. The CDR3 DNA sequence: TGTGCCAGCACATCCCTGAGAGGTCACTATGGCTACACCTTC.

The genes are TRBV28 and TRBJ2-7; TRBD1 matches at 11 bases. The germline gives CDR1 MDHEN, CDR2 SYDVKM. Trimming cost V 3 bases and J 6 bases; bases outside gene matches: 7. The CDR3 consists of 15 residues. CDR3 in DNA: TGTGCCAGCAGTTTCGCCGGGACAGGGGGTTTCGAGCAGTACTTC. Amino acids: CASSFAGTGGFEQYF.

CDR3 loop: CATSDQADRAGEQFF. The DNA of the CDR3 is TGTGCCACCAGTGACCAGGCAGACAGGGCCGGGGAGCAGTTCTTC. V gene TRBV24-1 combines with J gene TRBJ2-1; TRBD1 matches at 7 bases. Looked up from germline, CDR1 is KGHDR and CDR2 is SFDVKD. CDR3 size: 15 residues. V was clipped by 4 bases and J by 10 bases; unmatched bases: 12.

The chain employs TRBV18 and TRBJ2-7; 7 nucleotides line up with TRBD1. Germline V lookup: CDR1 KGHSH, CDR2 LQKENI. The CDR3 consists of 15 residues. V was clipped by 1 base and J by 3 bases; unmatched bases: 6. Written as DNA, the CDR3 is TGTGCCAGCTCACCACTTGGACAGGTCGTCTACGAGCAGTACTTC. It encodes CASSPLGQVVYEQYF.

This chain joins TRBV27 and TRBJ1-2; a possible D gene is TRBD1 (6 bases). The CDR3 loop spans 13 amino acids. The germline gives CDR1 MNHEY, CDR2 SMNVEV (reference sequence). The ends were cut back, 0 bases at V and 8 bases at J, with 10 bases in the middle. Here the CDR3 reads CASSLSGQGGYTF. CDR3 sequence (DNA): TGTGCCAGCAGTTTATCAGGCCAGGGGGGCTACACCTTC.

V and J are TRBV6-5 and TRBJ2-5; D gene ambiguous. The CDR3 covers 14 residues. V shed 4 bases and J shed 1 base, with 10 bases lying between them. Germline CDR1 MNHEY, CDR2 SVGAGI. CDR3 coding DNA: TGTGCCAGCAGTTTAGGCAGGATCCAAGAGACCCAGTACTTC. Residues: CASSLGRIQETQYF.

This chain uses TRBV18 with TRBJ1-5; D unclear. CDR3 size: 14 residues. Trimming pared 3 bases from V and 6 bases from J, leaving 12 bases between. The germline gives CDR1 KGHSH, CDR2 LQKENI. CDR3 residues: CASSPDGEGQPQHF. The CDR3 DNA sequence: TGTGCCAGCTCACCGGATGGGGAGGGTCAGCCCCAGCATTTT.

The CDR3 spells CAIRGETGPNSPLHF. CDR3 nucleotides: TGTGCCATCAGGGGAGAGACAGGGCCCAATTCACCCCTCCACTTT. V is TRBV10-3 and J is TRBJ1-6, with 7 bases identical to TRBD1. The CDR3 is 15 amino acids. Germline-derived CDR1 and CDR2 are ENHRY and SYGVKD. V gave up 6 bases and J gave up 7 bases; unmatched junction bases: 9.